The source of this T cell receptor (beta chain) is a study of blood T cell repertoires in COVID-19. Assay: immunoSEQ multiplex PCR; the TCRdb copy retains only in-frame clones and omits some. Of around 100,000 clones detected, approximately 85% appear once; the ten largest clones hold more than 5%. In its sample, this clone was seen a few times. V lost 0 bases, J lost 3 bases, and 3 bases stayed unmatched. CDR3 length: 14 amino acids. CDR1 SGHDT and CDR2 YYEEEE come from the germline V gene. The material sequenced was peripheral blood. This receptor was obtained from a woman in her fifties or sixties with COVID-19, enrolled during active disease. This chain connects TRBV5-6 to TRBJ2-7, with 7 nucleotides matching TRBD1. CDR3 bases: TGTGCCAGCAGCTTGGTCTCAGGGGGCTACGAGCAGTACTTC. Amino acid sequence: CASSLVSGGYEQYF. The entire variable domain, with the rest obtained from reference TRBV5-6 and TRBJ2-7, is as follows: DAGVTQSPTHLIKTRGQQVTLRCSPKSGHDTVSWYQQALGQGPQFIFQYYEEEERQRGNFPDRFSGHQFPNYSSELNVNALLLGDSALYLCASSLVSGGYEQYFGPGTRLTVT.